What follows are 2 T cell receptor beta chains derived from one specimen sequenced in a study of cytomegalovirus exposure and HLA in healthy donors. The primer mix had 60 Vbeta and 13 Jbeta primers. Assay used: immunoSEQ multiplex PCR; TCRdb lists only in-frame clones, some missing. The repertoire holds over 100,000 clones, with 83% as singletons. The sample was PBMCs. The source of these receptors is a man aged 40-49 years in good health and CMV-seronegative.

The chain is built from TRBV6-5 and TRBJ1-4; TRBD1 matches 8 bases. Germline-derived CDR1 and CDR2 are MNHEY and SVGAGI. The CDR3 is 14 residues long. Germline trimming cut 6 bases from V and 4 bases from J; bases unmatched to any gene: 4. CDR3 amino acids: CASSRTGINEKLFF. The CDR3 DNA reads as TGTGCCAGCAGCAGGACAGGGATTAATGAAAAACTGTTTTTT.

This chain uses TRBV6-6 with TRBJ2-7; TRBD1 matches at 7 bases. The CDR3 sequence is 12 residues long. The germline V gene has CDR1 MNHNY and CDR2 SVGAGI (reference sequence). With 6 bases clipped from V and 4 bases from J, the junction kept 3 bases outside the gene matches. The CDR3 nucleotides are TGTGCCAGCAGCGACAGGGTTTACGAGCAGTACTTC. Translation gives CASSDRVYEQYF.